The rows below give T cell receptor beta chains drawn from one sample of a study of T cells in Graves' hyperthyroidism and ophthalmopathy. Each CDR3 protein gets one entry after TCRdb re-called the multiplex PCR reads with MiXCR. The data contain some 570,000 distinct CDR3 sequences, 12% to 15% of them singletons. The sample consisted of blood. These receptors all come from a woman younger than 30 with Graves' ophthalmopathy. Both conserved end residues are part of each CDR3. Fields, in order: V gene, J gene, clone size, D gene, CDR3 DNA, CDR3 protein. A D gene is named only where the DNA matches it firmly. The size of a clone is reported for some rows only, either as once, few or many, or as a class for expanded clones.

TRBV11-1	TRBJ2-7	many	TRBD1	TGTGCCAGCAGCTTTTTGGGACAGCCCAGAGACGAGCAGTACTTC	CASSFLGQPRDEQYF
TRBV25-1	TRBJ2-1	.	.	TGTGCCAGCAGTGGAATGGGACACACTGGTGAGCAGTTCTTC	CASSGMGHTGEQFF
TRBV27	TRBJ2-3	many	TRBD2	TGTGCCAGCAGTTTTCGGGAGGGAGATACGCAGTATTTT	CASSFREGDTQYF
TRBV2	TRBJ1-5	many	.	TGTGCCAGCAGTGAGATGGGAACTAGCAATCAGCCCCAGCATTTT	CASSEMGTSNQPQHF
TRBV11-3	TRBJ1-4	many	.	TGTGCCAGCAGTTGGGGGGCGAGGGGTGACGAAAAACTGTTTTTT	CASSWGARGDEKLFF
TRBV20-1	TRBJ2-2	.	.	TGCAGTGCTAGAGCCCAGGGCGCTAGCACCGGGGAGCTGTTTTTT	CSARAQGASTGELFF
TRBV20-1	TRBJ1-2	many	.	TGCAGTGCTTATCCGGGACCGGGATTTAACTATGGCTACACCTTC	CSAYPGPGFNYGYTF
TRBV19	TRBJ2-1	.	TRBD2	TGTGCCAGTAGTATACTAGCGGGGCCTCCCTACAATGAGCAGTTCTTC	CASSILAGPPYNEQFF
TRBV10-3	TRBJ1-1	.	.	TGTGCCATCAGTGAAGAGGACACAGGTTACACTGAAGCTTTCTTT	CAISEEDTGYTEAFF
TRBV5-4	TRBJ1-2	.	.	TGTGCCAGCAGCACCAGACAGGCCTTTAACTATGGCTACACCTTC	CASSTRQAFNYGYTF
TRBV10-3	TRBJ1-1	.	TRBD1	TGTGCCATCAGGGGACAGGCCCTACCGGGCACTGAAGCTTTCTTT	CAIRGQALPGTEAFF
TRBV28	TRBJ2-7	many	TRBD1	TGTGCCAGCAGTGAGGGACAGCTTACCTACGAGCAGTACTTC	CASSEGQLTYEQYF
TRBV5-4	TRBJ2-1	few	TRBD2	TGTGCCAGCAGCCCGAGGGTAGCGGGAGTAAACAATGAGCAGTTCTTC	CASSPRVAGVNNEQFF
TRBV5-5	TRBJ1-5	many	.	TGTGCCAGCAGCGTTACAGGTGCTCTTAGCAATCAGCCCCAGCATTTT	CASSVTGALSNQPQHF
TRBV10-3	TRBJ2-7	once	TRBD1	TGTGCCATCGTTGGACAGGGTGTCTACGAGCAGTACTTC	CAIVGQGVYEQYF
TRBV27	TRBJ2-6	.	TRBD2	TGTGCCAGCAAAGCGGGGGGTCTTAACTCTGGGGCCAACGTCCTGACTTTC	CASKAGGLNSGANVLTF
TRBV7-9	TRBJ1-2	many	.	TGTGCCAGCAGCTTCGCGGGACACTCTCACTTCTATGGCTACACCTTC	CASSFAGHSHFYGYTF
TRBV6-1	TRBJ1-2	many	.	TGTGCCAGCACCCGGGACACAACGAACTATGGCTACACCTTC	CASTRDTTNYGYTF
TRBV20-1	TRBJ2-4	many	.	TGCAGTGTATTAGGACACCTAGCCAAAAACATTCAGTACTTC	CSVLGHLAKNIQYF
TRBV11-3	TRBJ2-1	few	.	TGTGCCAGCAGCCAAGCCGGGACTCCTCCAGCGAATGAGCAGTTCTTC	CASSQAGTPPANEQFF
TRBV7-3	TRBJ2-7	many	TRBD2	TGTGCCAGCAGCTTAACCGGGACTAGCGGGAGCGAGCAGTACTTC	CASSLTGTSGSEQYF
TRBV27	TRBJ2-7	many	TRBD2	TGTGCCAGCAGCCCGGGGGGGGGCTACGAGCAGTACTTC	CASSPGGGYEQYF
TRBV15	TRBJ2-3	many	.	TGTGCCACCAGCAGAGATCGGGGCCTGGGAGATACGCAGTATTTT	CATSRDRGLGDTQYF
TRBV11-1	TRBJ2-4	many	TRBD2	TGTGCCAGCAGCGGACGCGGGGGGGCCAAAAACATTCAGTACTTC	CASSGRGGAKNIQYF
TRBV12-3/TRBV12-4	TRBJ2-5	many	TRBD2	TGTGCCAGCAGTTTTAGCGGGAGTCCGGAGACCCAGTACTTC	CASSFSGSPETQYF
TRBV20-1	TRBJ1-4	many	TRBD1	TGCAGTGCTGGGACAGGGACTGGTGTGGAAAAACTGTTTTTT	CSAGTGTGVEKLFF